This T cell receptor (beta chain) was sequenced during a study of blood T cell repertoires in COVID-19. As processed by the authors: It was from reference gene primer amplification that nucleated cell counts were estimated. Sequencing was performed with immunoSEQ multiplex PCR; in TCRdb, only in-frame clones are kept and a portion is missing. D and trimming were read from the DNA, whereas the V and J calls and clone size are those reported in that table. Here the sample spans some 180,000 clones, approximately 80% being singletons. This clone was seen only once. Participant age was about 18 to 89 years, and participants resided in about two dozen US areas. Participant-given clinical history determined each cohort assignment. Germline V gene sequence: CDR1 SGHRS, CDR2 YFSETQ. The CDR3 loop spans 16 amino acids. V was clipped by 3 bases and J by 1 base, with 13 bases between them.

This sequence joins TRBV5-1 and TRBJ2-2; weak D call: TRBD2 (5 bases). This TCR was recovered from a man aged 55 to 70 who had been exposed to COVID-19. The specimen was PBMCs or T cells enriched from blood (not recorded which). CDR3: CASSWSTAGNTGELFF. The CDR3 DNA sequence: TGCGCCAGCAGCTGGTCAACTGCGGGGAACACCGGGGAGCTGTTTTTT.